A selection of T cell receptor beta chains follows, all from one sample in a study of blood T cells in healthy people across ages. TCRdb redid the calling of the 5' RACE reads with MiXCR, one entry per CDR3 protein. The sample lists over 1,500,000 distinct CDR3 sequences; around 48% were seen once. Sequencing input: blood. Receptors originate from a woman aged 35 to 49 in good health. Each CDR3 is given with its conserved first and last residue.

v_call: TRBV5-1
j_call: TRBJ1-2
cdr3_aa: CASSLKGHLAGYTF

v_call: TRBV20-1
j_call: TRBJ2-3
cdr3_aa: CSASTSGDRTDTQYF

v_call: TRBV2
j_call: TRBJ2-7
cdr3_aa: CANIKNTGDEQYF

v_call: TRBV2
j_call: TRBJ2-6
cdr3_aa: CASSEGPGANVLTF

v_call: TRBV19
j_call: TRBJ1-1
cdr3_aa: CASTGQLMNTEAFF

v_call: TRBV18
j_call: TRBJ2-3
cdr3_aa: CASSPQGNADTQYF

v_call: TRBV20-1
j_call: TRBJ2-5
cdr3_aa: CSARPMTKQETQYF

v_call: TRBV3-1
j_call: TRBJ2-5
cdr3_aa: CASSPTGVEETQYF

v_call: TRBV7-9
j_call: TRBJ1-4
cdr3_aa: CASSQNRGQWKLFF

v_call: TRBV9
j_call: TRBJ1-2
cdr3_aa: CASSDPRGQGANYGYTF

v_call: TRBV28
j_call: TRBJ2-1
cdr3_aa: CASSLFPSGDIREQFF

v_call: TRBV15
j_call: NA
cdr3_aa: CATSRDRSSSYEQYF

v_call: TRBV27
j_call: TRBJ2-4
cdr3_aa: CANSFGLAKNIQYF

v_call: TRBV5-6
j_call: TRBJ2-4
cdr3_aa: CASSPTSGGALDIQYF

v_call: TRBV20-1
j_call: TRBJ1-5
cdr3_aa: CSARTGWGQPQHF

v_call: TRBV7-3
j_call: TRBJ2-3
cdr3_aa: CASSLRPVGKDTQYF

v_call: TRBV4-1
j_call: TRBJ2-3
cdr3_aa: CASSQPQRRNTDTQYF

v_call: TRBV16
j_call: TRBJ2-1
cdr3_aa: CASSRGVGEQFF

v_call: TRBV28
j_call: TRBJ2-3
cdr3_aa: CASSATSGGLHTDTQYF

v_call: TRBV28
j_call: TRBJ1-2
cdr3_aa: CASSFGPGPGYTF

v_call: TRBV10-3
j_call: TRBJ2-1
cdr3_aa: CAFRAENNEQFF

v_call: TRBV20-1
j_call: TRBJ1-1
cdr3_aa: CSAPGTGEAFF

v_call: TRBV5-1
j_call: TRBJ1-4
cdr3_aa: CASSSGQMNEKLFF

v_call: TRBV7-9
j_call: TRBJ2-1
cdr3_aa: CASSLSRIYNEQFF

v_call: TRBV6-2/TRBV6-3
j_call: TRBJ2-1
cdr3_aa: CASSNSILNNEQFF

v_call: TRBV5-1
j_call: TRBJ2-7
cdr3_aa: CASSLSVSGEQYF

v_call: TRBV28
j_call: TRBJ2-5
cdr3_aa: CASSLEGDRRIEETQYF

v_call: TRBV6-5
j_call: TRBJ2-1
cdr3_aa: CASSYWGQGEETQFF

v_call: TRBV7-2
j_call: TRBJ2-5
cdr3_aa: CASSLTGVQETQYF

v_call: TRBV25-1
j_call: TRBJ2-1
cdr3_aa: CASSEWSLNEQFF

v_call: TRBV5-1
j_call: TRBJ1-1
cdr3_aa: CASSSNKEPWGNTEAFF

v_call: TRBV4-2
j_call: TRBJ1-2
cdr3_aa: CASSQPDRINYGYTF

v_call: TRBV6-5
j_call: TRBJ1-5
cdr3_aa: CASSQDRTRNQPQHF

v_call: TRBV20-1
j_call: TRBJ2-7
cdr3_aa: CSASKGYEQYF

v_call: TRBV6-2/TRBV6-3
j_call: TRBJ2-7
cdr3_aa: CASSRTGGRYEQYF

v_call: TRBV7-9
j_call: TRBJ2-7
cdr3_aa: CASSLEGRGTGHEQYF

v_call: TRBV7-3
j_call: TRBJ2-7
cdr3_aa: CASSLTSEQGLGYEQYF

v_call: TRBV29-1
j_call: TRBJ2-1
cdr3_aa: CSVLGQGDDEQFF

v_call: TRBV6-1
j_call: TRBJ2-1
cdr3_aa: CASSGRQGRSNEQFF

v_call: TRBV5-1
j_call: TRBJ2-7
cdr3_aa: CASSLELAESSYEQYF